These 27 T cell receptor beta chains were all obtained from the same sample, sequenced in a study of T cell repertoires in cytomegalovirus infection. Antigen specificity for these receptors is unknown. TCRdb fed the reads into MiXCR, producing one record per CDR3 protein. Of roughly 130,000 distinct CDR3 sequences listed, more than 20% were seen once; the top ten hold 30% to 40%. The source material was PBMCs, sequenced either directly or after in vitro stimulation (not recorded which). The receptors come from a human donor in good health (CMV status not recorded). Some clones in this sample may be carry-over from other donors' samples.

This clonotype has a count of ten or more. The V and J genes are TRBV7-2 and TRBJ2-4; no clear D. The CDR3 is 15 residues long. V was clipped by 5 bases and J by 3 bases, with 14 bases between them. Germline-derived CDR1 and CDR2 are SGHTA and FQGNSA. CDR3 nucleotides: TGTGCCAGCAGCCCCCCGTGGAGTGGCAAAAACATTCAGTACTTC. This encodes CASSPPWSGKNIQYF.

This sequence joins TRBV7-2 and TRBJ2-1; 8 bases fit TRBD2. CDR3 length: 16 amino acids. CDR1 SGHTA and CDR2 FQGNSA come from the germline V gene. V was clipped by 0 bases and J by 6 bases; unmatched bases: 7. The CDR3 here is CASSLALSGSGNEQFF. The CDR3 region has the DNA TGTGCCAGCAGCTTAGCGCTCAGCGGGAGTGGCAATGAGCAGTTCTTC. Drawing the rest from reference TRBV7-2 and TRBJ2-1, the complete variable domain is GAGVSQSPSNKVTEKGKDVELRCDPISGHTALYWYRQSLGQGLEFLIYFQGNSAPDKSGLPSDRFSAERTGGSVSTLTIQRTQQEDSAVYLCASSLALSGSGNEQFFGPGTRLTVL.

The chain uses TRBV11-1 and TRBJ1-6, with D perhaps matching TRBD1 (5 bases). CDR1 and CDR2 (germline): SGHAT, FQDESV (reference sequence). CDR3 length: 17 residues. The V end was cut by 5 bases, the J end by 8 bases, with 22 bases between. The CDR3 spells CASSGGSSRRGDSPLHF. The CDR3 nucleotides read TGTGCCAGCAGCGGGGGATCAAGCCGGCGGGGGGATTCACCCCTCCACTTT.

This clonotype appeared many times. CDR3 loop: CASSLVGSGTGELFF. CDR3 coding DNA: TGTGCCAGCAGCTTAGTAGGGTCGGGCACCGGGGAGCTGTTTTTT. The chain employs TRBV7-2 and TRBJ2-2; D gene unclear. From germline, CDR1 is SGHTA and CDR2 FQGNSA. This CDR3 is built from 15 residues. V lost 1 base and J 4 bases, leaving 10 bases between the germline ends.

This clonotype was recorded a few times. The gene calls are TRBV12-3 or TRBV12-4 and TRBJ2-7; 11 bases map to TRBD1. Germline trimming cut 3 bases from V and 4 bases from J; bases unmatched to any gene: 5. The CDR3 extends over 15 amino acids. Here the CDR3 DNA reads TGTGCCAGCAGTTTGGGGGGACAGGGGGGTTACGAGCAGTACTTC. Encoded protein: CASSLGGQGGYEQYF.

This clonotype has a count of ten or more. V gene TRBV6-2 or TRBV6-3 combines with J gene TRBJ2-3; TRBD2 is a possible D gene (5 bases). V lost 2 bases, J lost 3 bases, and 18 bases lay in between. The germline V gene has CDR1 MNHEY and CDR2 SVGEGT. The length of the CDR3 is 17 residues. CDR3 DNA sequence: TGTGCCAGCAGTTACATTCTTGGAGCTAGCTATACAGATACGCAGTATTTT. Its protein is CASSYILGASYTDTQYF.

The table lists this clonotype with a few counts. J is TRBJ2-5 and V is TRBV5-1, with TRBD2 matching 12 bases. After removal of 3 bases from V and 5 bases from J, the junction contained 5 bases not matched to a gene. This CDR3 has 15 amino acids. Per the germline V gene, CDR1 is SGHRS and CDR2 is YFSETQ. This CDR3 is CASSSGLAGHETQYF. The CDR3 DNA reads TGCGCCAGCAGCTCCGGACTAGCGGGACATGAGACCCAGTACTTC.

There are a few counts of this clonotype. The chain employs TRBV6-5 and TRBJ2-7; 7 bases agree with TRBD2. CDR1 and CDR2 (germline): MNHEY, SVGAGI. The CDR3 has 15 amino acids. J gave up 3 bases and V 0 bases, and 5 bases lay outside the gene matches. The DNA of the CDR3 is TGTGCCAGCAGTTACTCGATCGCGGGGGACTACGAGCAGTACTTC. Protein: CASSYSIAGDYEQYF.

This clonotype was seen a handful of times. The chain uses TRBV4-2 and TRBJ2-3, with 8 nucleotides matching TRBD2. The CDR3 consists of 17 residues. Trimming at V came to 1 base and at J to 1 base, leaving 7 bases not matched to a gene. The germline V gene encodes CDR1 LGHNA and CDR2 YNFKEQ. Written as DNA, the CDR3 is TGTGCCAGCAGCCAAGGGCTCCTAGCGGGCGGCACAGATACGCAGTATTTT. This encodes CASSQGLLAGGTDTQYF.

This clonotype showed up many times. This chain uses TRBV6-2 or TRBV6-3 with TRBJ2-1; TRBD2 matches at 15 bases. The CDR3 contains 18 residues. The V segment lost 4 bases and the J segment 0 bases; nucleotides outside the gene matches: 4. Germline V gives CDR1 MNHEY, CDR2 SVGEGT. CDR3 protein: CASSSRTSGRDSYNEQFF. Written as DNA, the CDR3 is TGTGCCAGCAGTTCTCGGACTAGCGGGAGGGACTCCTACAATGAGCAGTTCTTC.

The chain joins TRBV7-2 to TRBJ2-5; no firm D call. The CDR3 runs to 11 residues. CDR1 is SGHTA, CDR2 FQGNSA, per germline. Trimming took 2 bases from V and 8 from J, leaving 6 bases between them. The CDR3 here is CASSLLSTQYF. The CDR3 DNA reads TGTGCCAGCAGCTTATTGTCAACCCAGTACTTC.

The rearrangement joins TRBV6-2 or TRBV6-3 to TRBJ2-1; possibly TRBD1 or TRBD2 for D (6 bases each). The CDR3 extends over 15 amino acids. With 5 bases removed from V and 2 bases from J, the gap between germline ends came to 13 bases. Germline V gene sequence: CDR1 MNHEY, CDR2 SVGEGT. For the CDR3, the DNA is TGTGCCAGCAGTCAAGGGGGGTTGGCCTACAATGAGCAGTTCTTC. Protein: CASSQGGLAYNEQFF.

This sequence joins TRBV7-8 and TRBJ1-5; 12 bases are a match to TRBD1. The CDR3 covers 19 residues. From germline, CDR1 is SGHVS and CDR2 FQNEAQ. V was pared by 3 bases and J by 2 bases, with 11 bases of the junction left unmatched. The CDR3 sequence: CASSFLPGTGGLGNQPQHF. DNA for the CDR3: TGTGCCAGCAGCTTCCTTCCCGGGACAGGGGGCTTGGGCAATCAGCCCCAGCATTTT.

This clonotype has at least ten counts. The V call is TRBV27, the J call TRBJ2-7; D remains ambiguous. V was shortened by 3 bases and J by 6 bases, with 9 bases between the two germline ends. Germline CDR1 MNHEY, CDR2 SMNVEV (reference sequence). The CDR3 contains 12 residues. CDR3 sequence reads: CASSLFGTEQYF. The DNA of the CDR3 is TGTGCCAGCAGTTTGTTCGGAACCGAGCAGTACTTC.

V is TRBV12-3 or TRBV12-4 and J is TRBJ2-7, with D perhaps matching TRBD1 (6 bases). The germline V and J ends were trimmed by 6 bases and 9 bases, with 21 bases remaining between them. CDR3 size: 14 residues. In nucleotides, the CDR3 is TGTGCCAGCAGCTCCGGGCAGGGGCCCCTGGCGCAGTACTTC. As protein: CASSSGQGPLAQYF.

Concerning this clonotype: A read error may explain this, as a much larger clone is one base away. The chain is built from TRBV7-2 and TRBJ2-7; 10 bases are a match to TRBD2. The CDR3 has 15 residues. The germline V gene has CDR1 SGHTA and CDR2 FQGNSA. This CDR3 is CANSLTGTSVLGQYV. DNA of the CDR3: TGTGCCAACAGCTTAACCGGGACTAGCGTCTTAGGGCAGTACGTC.

The CDR3 DNA reads as TGTGCCAGCAGCAAACAAAGATCGGCCAAAAACATTCAGTACTTC. Protein: CASSKQRSAKNIQYF. The rearrangement links TRBV6-2 or TRBV6-3 to TRBJ2-4, with unresolved D. This CDR3 comprises 15 residues. V was cut by 6 bases and J by 1 base, with 13 bases left in between. Looked up from germline, CDR1 is MNHEY and CDR2 is SVGEGT.

This chain links TRBV28 with TRBJ2-5; D possibly corresponds to TRBD1 (5 bases). Germline V CDR1 and CDR2: MDHEN, SYDVKM. Between the trimmed V and J ends, which lost 2 bases and 7 bases, there was a span of 23 bases. The CDR3 is made up of 17 amino acids. The CDR3 DNA follows: TGTGCCAGCAGTTTAATAAGAGGACGTAACAGGCCATCGACCCAGTACTTC. It is translated as CASSLIRGRNRPSTQYF.

In its sample, this clonotype was seen a few times. The V call is TRBV10-3, the J call TRBJ2-3; D unresolved. This CDR3 comprises 12 residues. V gave up 6 bases and J gave up 2 bases, with 6 bases separating them. CDR1 is ENHRY, CDR2 SYGVKD, per germline. The CDR3 here is CAISGPTDTQYF. The CDR3 DNA reads TGTGCCATCAGCGGACCCACAGATACGCAGTATTTT.

The J gene is TRBJ2-3, the V gene TRBV2; no firm D call. This CDR3 is built from 16 residues. V was cut by 0 bases and J by 2 bases, with 12 bases left in between. Germline values: CDR1 SNHLY, CDR2 FYNNEI. Written as DNA, the CDR3 is TGTGCCAGCAGTGAAGCGTTTGGACGTTACACAGATACGCAGTATTTT. It encodes CASSEAFGRYTDTQYF. The whole variable domain, filled in from reference TRBV2 and TRBJ2-3, reads EPEVTQTPSHQVTQMGQEVILRCVPISNHLYFYWYRQILGQKVEFLVSFYNNEISEKSEIFDDQFSVERPDGSNFTLKIRSTKLEDSAMYFCASSEAFGRYTDTQYFGPGTRLTVL.

The chain is built from TRBV4-1 and TRBJ2-4; D might be TRBD2 (6 bases). The V end was cut by 1 base, the J end by 7 bases, with 20 bases between. In germline, CDR1 is MGHRA, CDR2 YSYEKL. This CDR3 comprises 17 residues. The CDR3 bases are TGCGCCAGCAGCCAAGCCCCCTGTGGGCGGGAAGGGAACATTCAGTACTTC. This translates into CASSQAPCGREGNIQYF.

This clonotype showed up just a few times. This chain joins TRBV7-8 and TRBJ2-4, with 11 bases lining up with TRBD1. The CDR3 runs 15 residues. Germline trimming cut 3 bases from V and 9 bases from J; bases unmatched to any gene: 7. Germline CDR1 reads SGHVS; CDR2 reads FQNEAQ. CDR3 sequence reads: CASSFTGTGGGIQYF. The DNA for the CDR3 is TGTGCCAGCAGCTTTACGGGGACAGGGGGAGGCATTCAGTACTTC.

CDR3: CASSRTGTSGNNEQFF. CDR3 bases: TGTGCCAGCAGTCGAACCGGGACTAGCGGGAACAATGAGCAGTTCTTC. V is TRBV6-5 and J is TRBJ2-1, with 13 bases aligning to TRBD2. J was trimmed by 5 bases and V by 5 bases; bases with no gene match: 6. This CDR3 region has 16 residues. CDR1 is MNHEY and CDR2 is SVGAGI in the germline V gene.

This clonotype was recorded a few times. The rearrangement uses TRBV7-6 and TRBJ2-3; TRBD2 matches 11 bases. V lost 2 bases and J lost 5; bases outside the gene matches: 3. The germline CDR1 and CDR2 sequences are SGHVS and FNYEAQ. CDR3 length: 15 amino acids. CDR3 residues: CASSLLLAGGDTQYF. The CDR3 region has the DNA TGTGCCAGCAGCTTACTCCTAGCGGGAGGAGATACGCAGTATTTT.

Notes on this clonotype: One junction end disagrees with the germline gene, perhaps due to a read error. This chain connects TRBV19 to TRBJ2-3; the D is unclear. Germline CDR1 LNHDA, CDR2 SQIVND (reference sequence). The CDR3 has 16 amino acids. CDR3 protein: CPSTVGWQASTDTQYF. CDR3 nucleotides: TGTCCCAGTACCGTAGGCTGGCAGGCGAGCACAGATACGCAGTATTTT.

This clonotype has just a few counts. The chain recombines TRBV7-9 with TRBJ2-3; D not certain. CDR1 SEHNR and CDR2 FQNEAQ come from the germline V gene (reference sequence). This CDR3 has 14 residues. The V end was cut by 0 bases, the J end by 5 bases, with 9 bases between. The CDR3 coding sequence is TGTGCCAGCAGCTTAGCGTCAGTGAGAGATACGCAGTATTTT. This sequence encodes CASSLASVRDTQYF.

The chain employs TRBV7-2 and TRBJ1-2; D is undetermined. The CDR3 totals 14 residues. The V gene's germline CDR1 is SGHTA and CDR2 FQGNSA. Trimming took off 6 bases at V and 1 base at J, with 12 bases between the two ends. CDR3 nucleotides: TGTGCCAGCAGTCATACTTCGGATAACTATGGCTACACCTTC. Its translation: CASSHTSDNYGYTF.